A selection of T cell receptor beta chains follows, all from one sample in a study of blood T cell repertoires in COVID-19. Assay used: immunoSEQ multiplex PCR; TCRdb lists only in-frame clones, some missing. The sample has approximately 350,000 clones, over 75% seen once. The sequenced material came from PBMCs or T cells enriched from blood (not recorded which). These receptors originate from a man younger than 35 who had recovered from COVID-19. CDR3s leave out the opening cysteine and the closing phenylalanine or tryptophan.

v_gene: TRBV18; j_gene: TRBJ2-5; CDR3aa: ASSPPSKKETQY
v_gene: TRBV27; j_gene: TRBJ2-2; CDR3aa: ASSLDSPRTGELF
v_gene: TRBV7-9; j_gene: TRBJ1-6; CDR3aa: ASSRGQGNSPLH
v_gene: TRBV29-1; j_gene: TRBJ1-5; CDR3aa: SVEAGGGQPQH
v_gene: TRBV12-3/TRBV12-4; j_gene: TRBJ2-3; CDR3aa: ASSFLKPDTQY
v_gene: TRBV30; j_gene: TRBJ1-5; CDR3aa: ACQPGSSQGQPQH
v_gene: TRBV2; j_gene: TRBJ2-3; CDR3aa: ASSVQTGSVDTQY
v_gene: TRBV10-3; j_gene: TRBJ1-1; CDR3aa: AISEGQGAMNTEAF
v_gene: TRBV6-5; j_gene: TRBJ1-1; CDR3aa: ASSRRTGENTEAF
v_gene: TRBV11-2; j_gene: TRBJ2-5; CDR3aa: ASSSLAGGSETQY
v_gene: TRBV14; j_gene: TRBJ2-1; CDR3aa: ASSQAGTSGYNEQF